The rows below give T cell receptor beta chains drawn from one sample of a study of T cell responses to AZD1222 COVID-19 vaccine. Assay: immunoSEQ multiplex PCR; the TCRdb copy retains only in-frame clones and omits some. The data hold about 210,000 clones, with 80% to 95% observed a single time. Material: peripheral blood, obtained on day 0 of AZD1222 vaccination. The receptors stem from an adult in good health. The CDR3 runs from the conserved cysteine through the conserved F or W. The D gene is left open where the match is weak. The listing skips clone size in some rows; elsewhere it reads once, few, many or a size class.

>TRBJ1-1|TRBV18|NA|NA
TGTGCCAGCTCACCAACCCGACTCACTGAAGCTTTCTTT
CASSPTRLTEAFF
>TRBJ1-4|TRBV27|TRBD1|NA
TGTGCCAGCAGTCCCAGGGGGCTATCATTAACTAATGAAAAACTGTTTTTT
CASSPRGLSLTNEKLFF
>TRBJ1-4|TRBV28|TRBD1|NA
TGTGCCAGCAGTCTAGGGACAGGACCTCGAAAACTGTTTTTT
CASSLGTGPRKLFF
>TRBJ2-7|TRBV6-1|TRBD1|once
TGTGCCAGCAGTGAATTTACAGGGGCCCTCTCCTACGAGCAGTACTTC
CASSEFTGALSYEQYF
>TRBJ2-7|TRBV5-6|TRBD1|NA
TGTGCCAGCAGCTTCCGGGACAGGTCCTTATACGAGCAGTACTTC
CASSFRDRSLYEQYF
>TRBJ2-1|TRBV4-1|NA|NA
TGCGCCAGCAGCCAACTATCGGGCGAGATCAATGAGCAGTTCTTC
CASSQLSGEINEQFF
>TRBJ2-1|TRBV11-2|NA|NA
TGTGCCAGCAGCTCGGGACACTACAATGAGCAGTTCTTC
CASSSGHYNEQFF
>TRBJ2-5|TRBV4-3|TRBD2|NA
TGCGCCAGCAGCCAAGAGACTAGCGGGGGGGCCGAAGAGACCCAGTACTTC
CASSQETSGGAEETQYF
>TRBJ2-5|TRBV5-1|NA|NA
TGCGCCAGCAGCTTGAGTCAAGAGACCCAGTACTTC
CASSLSQETQYF
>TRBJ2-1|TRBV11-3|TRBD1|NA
TGTGCCAGCAGCCAGACAGGGGTGAGGAATGAGCAGTTCTTC
CASSQTGVRNEQFF
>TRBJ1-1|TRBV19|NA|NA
TGTGCCAGTAGTAGAGTCAACAGCGAAGCTTTCTTT
CASSRVNSEAFF
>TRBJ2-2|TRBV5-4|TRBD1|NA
TGTGCCAGCAGCTTGGGGGGGACAGTTCCCTCCGGGGAGCTGTTTTTT
CASSLGGTVPSGELFF
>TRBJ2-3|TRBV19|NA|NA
TGTGCCAGTAGTGCGAAGGTATACACAGATACGCAGTATTTT
CASSAKVYTDTQYF
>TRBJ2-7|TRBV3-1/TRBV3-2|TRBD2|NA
TGTGCCAGCAGCCAAGCTGAAGCGGGGGGCTACGAGCAGTACTTC
CASSQAEAGGYEQYF
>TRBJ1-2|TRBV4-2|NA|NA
TGTGCCAGCAGCCAGGGCGGGTGGTCTGGCTATGGCTACACCTTC
CASSQGGWSGYGYTF
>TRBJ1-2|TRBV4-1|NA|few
TGCGCCAGCAGCCAAGAAGCCAGGGGAAGCGGCTACACCTTC
CASSQEARGSGYTF
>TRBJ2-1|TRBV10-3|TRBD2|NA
TGTGCCATCAGTGTCCTAGCGGGGGGGAGCAATGAGCAGTTCTTC
CAISVLAGGSNEQFF
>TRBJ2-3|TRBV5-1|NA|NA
TGCGCCAGCAGTCCCAATCCGCCGGGACTCCGCACAGATACGCAGTATTTT
CASSPNPPGLRTDTQYF
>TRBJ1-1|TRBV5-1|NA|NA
TGCGCCAGCAGCCCGAGGGCAGGGGTGACTGAAGCTTTCTTT
CASSPRAGVTEAFF
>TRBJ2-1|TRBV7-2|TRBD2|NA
TGTGCCAGCAGCTTAAGTAGCGGGTACAATGAGCAGTTCTTC
CASSLSSGYNEQFF
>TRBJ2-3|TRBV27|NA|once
TGTGCCAGCAGTTTTAGTAGGGATACGCAGTATTTT
CASSFSRDTQYF
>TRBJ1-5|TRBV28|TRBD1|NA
TGTGCCAGCAGCTTTCGGACAGGGCCTCATCAGCCCCAGCATTTT
CASSFRTGPHQPQHF